Listed below are T cell receptor beta chains from one sample, sequenced in a study of blood T cell repertoires in COVID-19. Profiling relied on immunoSEQ multiplex PCR, and the TCRdb table lists in-frame clones only, not all of them. The data contain hundreds of thousands of clones, approximately 80% of them singletons. Sequencing input: PBMCs or T cells enriched from blood (not recorded which). The receptors here all came from a young man with acute COVID-19. Both conserved end residues are part of each CDR3. D genes are given only for firm matches. For some rows the clone size is stated as once, few or many, or as a class when expanded; others skip it.

>-|TRBJ1-1|-|TRBV11-3
TGTGCCAGCAGCGACGGACAGTCGGTGGGTGAAGCTTTCTTT
CASSDGQSVGEAFF
>-|TRBJ2-7|TRBD2|TRBV9
TGTGCCAGCAGCTTTGGACTAGCGGGGGAGTCCTACGAGCAGTACTTC
CASSFGLAGESYEQYF
>few|TRBJ1-1|-|TRBV7-9
TGTGCCAGCAGCTCAGACAGGTTTGCCGCTTTCTTT
CASSSDRFAAFF
>few|TRBJ2-3|-|TRBV5-1
TGCGCCAGCGCCCGGGGGAAAGTCACAGATACGCAGTATTTT
CASARGKVTDTQYF
>-|TRBJ1-2|-|TRBV9
TGTGCCAGCAGCGTAGCAGGGGAAGGCGGCTACACCTTC
CASSVAGEGGYTF
>-|TRBJ2-6|-|TRBV6-5
TGTGCCAGCATGGACTCCGGGTCGTTAAACGTCCTGACTTTC
CASMDSGSLNVLTF
>once|TRBJ1-3|-|TRBV2
TGTGCCAGCAGTGACCCTTCTAGTCCGGGACAAGGAAACACCATATATTTT
CASSDPSSPGQGNTIYF
>-|TRBJ2-1|-|TRBV19
TGTGCCAGTAGTATCGGGGGACTCCCACATGAGCAGTTCTTC
CASSIGGLPHEQFF
>-|TRBJ1-1|-|TRBV27
TGTGCCAGCAGTTCCCCGGGGAAGAACACTGAAGCTTTCTTT
CASSSPGKNTEAFF
>-|TRBJ2-2|TRBD1|TRBV6-1
TGTGCCAGCAGTGAACATCCGGGACAGTACACCGGGGAGCTGTTTTTT
CASSEHPGQYTGELFF
>-|TRBJ2-2|-|TRBV11-2
TGTGCCAGCAGCTTAGACAGGGCCGGGGAGCTGTTTTTT
CASSLDRAGELFF
>few|TRBJ2-7|-|TRBV6-5
TGTGCCAGCAGCAGGGTCCCCTACGAGCAGTACTTC
CASSRVPYEQYF
>-|TRBJ1-4|-|TRBV6-2/TRBV6-3
TGTGCCAGCAGTTATTCCGGGTCCGGTGAAAAACTGTTTTTT
CASSYSGSGEKLFF
>-|TRBJ2-4|-|TRBV9
TGTGCCAGCAGCGTAGCGGACGGAGGCAAAAACATTCAGTACTTC
CASSVADGGKNIQYF
>few|TRBJ1-5|-|TRBV19
TGTGCCAGTAAAGTTCTGACGGGAACGGGACAGCCCCAGCATTTT
CASKVLTGTGQPQHF
>-|TRBJ1-4|-|TRBV9
TGTGCCAGCAGCCCCCGTAGGGGAGGGGAAAAACTGTTTTTT
CASSPRRGGEKLFF
>-|TRBJ2-2|-|TRBV10-3
TGTGCCACCCAAGGGGGGGGCCTGAACACCGGGGAGCTGTTTTTT
CATQGGGLNTGELFF
>-|TRBJ2-7|TRBD1|TRBV12-5
TGTGCTAGTGGTTTGGGACAGGGGGTTAGAAACGAGCAGTACTTC
CASGLGQGVRNEQYF
>-|TRBJ1-6|TRBD1|TRBV30
TGTGCCTGGAAAGGGGGCAATTCACCCCTCCACTTT
CAWKGGNSPLHF
>-|TRBJ1-4|-|TRBV27
TGTGCCAGCAGTTTAGGGCCCCTGACACAGGGCAGCGGAAGTGAAAAACTGTTTTTT
CASSLGPLTQGSGSEKLFF
>-|TRBJ2-1|-|TRBV5-1
TGCGCCAGCAGCTCCGGGTCGATCGGTGAGCAGTTCTTC
CASSSGSIGEQFF
>-|TRBJ2-5|-|TRBV7-2
TGTGCCAGCAGCTTGCCCGGGGGAGAGACCCAGTACTTC
CASSLPGGETQYF
>-|TRBJ2-1|-|TRBV19
TGTGCCAGTAGTATGCAGGGCGCACACAATGAGCAGTTCTTC
CASSMQGAHNEQFF
>-|TRBJ1-1|TRBD1|TRBV9
TGTGCCAGCAGCGTAGGGACAGGGTGGACTGAAGCTTTCTTT
CASSVGTGWTEAFF
>-|TRBJ2-3|TRBD2|TRBV6-4
TGTGCCAGCAGTGCTAGCGGGGGGGCGGCAGATACGCAGTATTTT
CASSASGGAADTQYF
>-|TRBJ2-3|TRBD2|TRBV5-1
TGCGCCAGCAGCTTGGGTACGGGGGGAGATACGCAGTATTTT
CASSLGTGGDTQYF
>-|TRBJ1-6|-|TRBV19
TGTGCCAGTAGTCACAAAGTTCATAATTCACCCCTCCACTTT
CASSHKVHNSPLHF
>-|TRBJ1-1|TRBD1|TRBV5-1
TGCGCCAGCAGCTTGACAGGGGGTGGCATGAACACTGAAGCTTTCTTT
CASSLTGGGMNTEAFF
>-|TRBJ1-5|-|TRBV6-1
TGTGCCAGCAGTGACATATGGGGCTATAGCAATCAGCCCCAGCATTTT
CASSDIWGYSNQPQHF
>few|TRBJ2-7|-|TRBV9
TGTGCCAGCAGCCCCCGTGCTGCGGGAGAGCAGTACTTC
CASSPRAAGEQYF
>-|TRBJ1-5|TRBD1|TRBV5-1
TGCGCCAGCAGCCCGTCAGGGGGCGGCAATCAGCCCCAGCATTTT
CASSPSGGGNQPQHF
>few|TRBJ2-3|TRBD1|TRBV27
TGTGCCAGCAGTCCCGAGCGGGACAGGGGTGCAGATACGCAGTATTTT
CASSPERDRGADTQYF
>-|TRBJ2-2|TRBD1|TRBV6-5
TGTGCCAGCACCAGGGGGCCCGCGAACACCGGGGAGCTGTTTTTT
CASTRGPANTGELFF
>-|TRBJ1-2|TRBD1|TRBV19
TGTGCCAGTAGTATCGGGACAGGCTTAGCCTATGGCTACACCTTC
CASSIGTGLAYGYTF
>-|TRBJ2-1|TRBD2|TRBV7-7
TGTGCCAGCAGCGCAGGGACTACTTTCAATGAGCAGTTCTTC
CASSAGTTFNEQFF
>-|TRBJ1-1|-|TRBV6-1
TGTGCCAGCAGTGAAAAAGAGACTCTCACTGAAGCTTTCTTT
CASSEKETLTEAFF
>-|TRBJ2-3|-|TRBV28
TGTGCCAGCAGTTCACTGGGCCCCGAAAGGTCAGATACGCAGTATTTT
CASSSLGPERSDTQYF
>-|TRBJ1-4|-|TRBV7-2
TGTGCCAGCAGCCCCGACAGTTACGCGACAACTAATGAAAAACTGTTTTTT
CASSPDSYATTNEKLFF
>-|TRBJ1-5|TRBD1|TRBV2
TGTGCCAGCAGTCCGGACAGGGGGAGGCAGCCCCAGCATTTT
CASSPDRGRQPQHF
>few|TRBJ1-1|TRBD1|TRBV6-4
TGTGCCAGGGGGCGGGACAGACACTTGAACACTGAAGCTTTCTTT
CARGRDRHLNTEAFF
>-|TRBJ2-3|-|TRBV5-1
TGCGCCAGCAGCACGGACTACCGCACAGATACGCAGTATTTT
CASSTDYRTDTQYF
>-|TRBJ2-3|-|TRBV5-1
TGCGCCAGCAGCCTGACAGCCTCGATCACAGATACGCAGTATTTT
CASSLTASITDTQYF
>-|TRBJ1-2|-|TRBV7-2
TGTGCCAGCAGCCTTCCCCAGGGGTCGGGGGGCTACACCTTC
CASSLPQGSGGYTF
>once|TRBJ2-6|-|TRBV2
TGTGCCAGCGGCCGACAGAGCTCTGGGGCCAACGTCCTGACTTTC
CASGRQSSGANVLTF
>-|TRBJ1-5|TRBD1|TRBV27
TGTGCCAGCAGGATGACAGGGGGAGATCAGCCCCAGCATTTT
CASRMTGGDQPQHF
>-|TRBJ1-6|-|TRBV5-1
TGCGCCAGCAGCTTGACAGGGATGGGGACACCCCTCCACTTT
CASSLTGMGTPLHF
>-|TRBJ1-1|-|TRBV18
TGTGCCAGCTCACTTCAGGGTAATGAGCGTCCTTTCTTT
CASSLQGNERPFF
>once|TRBJ2-7|-|TRBV5-1
TGCGCCAGCAGGGTGGGGGGTAACTCCTACGAGCAGTACTTC
CASRVGGNSYEQYF
>-|TRBJ2-5|-|TRBV29-1
TGCAGCGTGAACTACCGGGACACCCAAGAGACCCAGTACTTC
CSVNYRDTQETQYF
>-|TRBJ2-3|TRBD2|TRBV10-1
TGCGCCAGCAGTGAAACGCTAGCGGGGGGGAAGGATACGCAGTATTTT
CASSETLAGGKDTQYF
>-|TRBJ2-3|TRBD2|TRBV7-9
TGTGCCAGCAGCTTTGGGACTAGCGGGACCACAGATACGCAGTATTTT
CASSFGTSGTTDTQYF
>-|TRBJ1-1|TRBD1|TRBV5-1
TGCGCCAGCAGCTTAGTAGTGGGACAGGGCGCTGAAGCTTTCTTT
CASSLVVGQGAEAFF
>-|TRBJ1-2|-|TRBV5-4
TGTGCCAGCAGCTTGGGGACAGACTATGGCTACACCTTC
CASSLGTDYGYTF
>-|TRBJ2-7|TRBD1|TRBV4-1
TGCGCCAGCAGCCTTCGACAGGGCGACGAGCAGTACTTC
CASSLRQGDEQYF
>-|TRBJ2-3|TRBD2|TRBV3-1/TRBV3-2
TGTGCCAGCAGCCCTCTAGCGGGGGGGGCAGATACGCAGTATTTT
CASSPLAGGADTQYF
>-|TRBJ2-3|-|TRBV2
TGTGCCAGCAGTGGGGGGGAAGATACGCAGTATTTT
CASSGGEDTQYF
>-|TRBJ1-3|-|TRBV2
TGTGCCAGCAGAGCAGATGGCGGTCAATTCTCTGGAAACACCATATATTTT
CASRADGGQFSGNTIYF
>-|TRBJ1-6|TRBD1|TRBV28
TGTGCCAGCAGGATCGGACAGGGAAAAACGTCACCCCTCCACTTT
CASRIGQGKTSPLHF
>-|TRBJ1-3|-|TRBV9
TGTGCCAGCAGCGTAGACGGCGGATCTTTTGGAAACACCATATATTTT
CASSVDGGSFGNTIYF